The entry below gives a single T cell receptor beta chain sequence along with its context. Its antigen is still unknown. This CDR3 region has 18 residues. Germline CDR1 and CDR2: SGHAT and FQNNGV. Trimming shortened V by 1 base and J by 0 bases, and 17 bases separated the two germline ends. The record originates from a study of blood T cells in healthy people across ages. Healthy Caucasian individuals from Russia aged about 6 to 90 were enrolled as donors. Alongside a J-beta primer mix, a sample-barcoded 5' primer served in a second PCR lasting 7 to 11 cycles. TCRdb processed the 5' RACE reads anew with MiXCR; each CDR3 protein has one entry. The sample has roughly 1 million distinct CDR3 sequences; approximately 25% are singletons. Whole-study findings and limits: Older individuals had lower TCR beta diversity per million T cells (the decline was roughly linear).

The same sample was also studied in work on T cells of mothers and their children.

Sample: blood. V gene TRBV11-2 combines with J gene TRBJ2-3, with D hard to call. This TCR derives from a girl aged 2 to 10 in good health. In DNA, the CDR3 is TGTGCCAGCAGCTTAGGGGATCCACTACTGATTAGCACAGATACGCAGTATTTT. Encoded protein: CASSLGDPLLISTDTQYF. Full variable domain (missing parts from reference TRBV11-2 and TRBJ2-3): EAGVAQSPRYKIIEKRQSVAFWCNPISGHATLYWYQQILGQGPKLLIQFQNNGVVDDSQLPKDRFSAERLKGVDSTLKIQPAKLEDSAVYLCASSLGDPLLISTDTQYFGPGTRLTVL.